Listed here are 17 T cell receptor beta chains from one sample, sequenced in a study of T cell repertoires in cytomegalovirus infection. TCRdb passed the reads through MiXCR, listing each CDR3 protein once. The data show around 310,000 distinct CDR3 sequences, roughly a sixth seen once. Specimen: PBMCs. The receptor set was obtained from a human donor in good health (CMV status not recorded). Some clones in this sample may be carry-over from other donors' samples.

The V gene is TRBV29-1, the J gene TRBJ2-7; 9 bases are a match to TRBD1. The V segment lost 7 bases and the J segment 11 bases; nucleotides outside the gene matches: 15. Germline V gives CDR1 SQVTM, CDR2 ANQGSEA. The CDR3 is made up of 13 amino acids. The CDR3 loop is CSADPTGQGVKYF. For the CDR3, the DNA is TGCAGCGCTGACCCGACGGGACAGGGCGTTAAGTACTTC.

This clonotype appeared a few times. The chain combines TRBV6-5 with TRBJ1-2; no firm D call. This CDR3 is 15 amino acids long. Germline CDR1 and CDR2: MNHEY and SVGAGI. Deletions cut 2 bases from V and 5 bases from J, with 15 bases between. The CDR3 here is CASSYDLSELYGYTF. CDR3 DNA sequence: TGTGCCAGCAGTTACGATCTCTCCGAGTTATATGGCTACACCTTC.

This clonotype was observed at least ten times. This chain connects TRBV20-1 to TRBJ1-2; D is possibly TRBD1 (6 bases). The CDR3 spans 13 residues. CDR1 and CDR2 (germline): DFQATT, SNEGSKA (reference sequence). Between the trimmed V and J ends, which lost 6 bases and 1 base, there was a span of 12 bases. This CDR3 is CSAPTGNNYGYTF. The CDR3 nucleotides read TGCAGTGCCCCAACAGGGAATAACTATGGCTACACCTTC.

This clonotype was detected only a few times. The chain couples TRBV20-1 to TRBJ2-1; TRBD2 matches at 14 bases. The germline CDR1 and CDR2 sequences are DFQATT and SNEGSKA (reference sequence). Unmatched junction bases numbered 8, after V lost 6 bases and J lost 7 bases. CDR3 size: 15 residues. The CDR3 spells CSADRLAGGRNEQFF. For the CDR3, the DNA is TGCAGTGCAGATCGACTAGCGGGGGGGCGGAATGAGCAGTTCTTC.

This sequence joins TRBV4-1 and TRBJ2-1, with 7 bases matching TRBD1. The J segment lost 6 bases and the V segment lost 0 bases, leaving 14 bases of the junction unmatched. The CDR3 totals 18 residues. CDR1 and CDR2 (germline): MGHRA, YSYEKL. CDR3 region: CASSQESGDRVGPNEQFF. In DNA form, the CDR3 reads TGCGCCAGCAGCCAAGAAAGCGGAGACAGGGTGGGGCCCAATGAGCAGTTCTTC.

This clonotype came up many times. The V gene is TRBV5-1, the J gene TRBJ2-1; no definite D call. This CDR3 has 15 residues. CDR1 and CDR2 (germline): SGHRS, YFSETQ. The ends were cut back, 0 bases at V and 5 bases at J, with 12 bases in the middle. The CDR3 is CASSLANTANNEQFF. CDR3 DNA sequence: TGCGCCAGCAGCTTGGCCAATACAGCGAACAATGAGCAGTTCTTC.

This clonotype was observed at least ten times. The V and J genes are TRBV28 and TRBJ1-5; TRBD1 is a possible D gene (6 bases). The CDR3 has 15 amino acids. CDR1 is MDHEN, CDR2 SYDVKM, per germline. Trimming stripped 6 bases from V and 1 base from J, with 13 bases between. CDR3 nucleotide sequence: TGTGCCAGCAGCTCGGGGGCGGACAGCAATCAGCCCCAGCATTTT. Amino acid sequence: CASSSGADSNQPQHF.

CDR3 sequence: CASSYSQGMETQYF. CDR3 in DNA: TGTGCCAGCAGTTACTCGCAGGGAATGGAGACCCAGTACTTC. The chain is built from TRBV6-5 and TRBJ2-5, with a tentative D call TRBD1 (5 bases). V lost 0 bases and J 5 bases, leaving 10 bases between the germline ends. The germline V gene encodes CDR1 MNHEY and CDR2 SVGAGI. The CDR3 loop spans 14 amino acids.

The chain employs TRBV20-1 and TRBJ2-1; tentatively, D is TRBD1 or TRBD2 (7 bases each). Germline assignment: CDR1 DFQATT and CDR2 SNEGSKA (reference sequence). Deletions cut 1 base from V and 0 bases from J, with 16 bases between. The CDR3 covers 17 residues. CDR3: CSARGGGQLSSYNEQFF. CDR3 sequence (DNA): TGCAGTGCTAGAGGCGGGGGACAGCTGAGCTCCTACAATGAGCAGTTCTTC.

This clonotype was counted ten times or more. This rearrangement joins TRBV11-2 to TRBJ2-7; D not certain. The V and J ends lost 2 bases and 6 bases respectively, with 11 bases between them. The CDR3 is 13 amino acids. Germline CDR1 SGHAT, CDR2 FQNNGV. CDR3 residues: CASSLSLDGEQYF. DNA of the CDR3: TGTGCCAGCAGCTTATCGCTAGACGGCGAGCAGTACTTC.

This clonotype appeared many times. J is TRBJ2-2 and V is TRBV7-2; 7 bases fit TRBD2. J lost 0 bases, V lost 11 bases, and 6 bases had no gene match. Germline V lookup: CDR1 SGHTA, CDR2 FQGNSA. The CDR3 runs 14 residues. CDR3 region: CAVGGTANTGELFF. CDR3 bases: TGTGCCGTCGGGGGGACCGCGAACACCGGGGAGCTGTTTTTT.

This clonotype was counted many times. The V call is TRBV7-2, the J call TRBJ2-3, with TRBD2 matching 10 bases. V lost 4 bases and J lost 2; bases outside the gene matches: 3. CDR3 size: 15 residues. Germline V gives CDR1 SGHTA, CDR2 FQGNSA. CDR3 nucleotide sequence: TGTGCCAGCAGCTCTAGCGGGGGTTACACAGATACGCAGTATTTT. It encodes CASSSSGGYTDTQYF.

V and J are TRBV10-3 and TRBJ2-2; D perhaps matches TRBD1 (6 bases). Germline V lookup: CDR1 ENHRY, CDR2 SYGVKD. Trimming took off 2 bases at V and 4 bases at J, with 14 bases between the two ends. CDR3 size: 16 residues. CDR3 in DNA: TGTGCCATCAGTGAGAGGGGGATGCCTGGCACCGGGGAGCTGTTTTTT. This encodes CAISERGMPGTGELFF.

This clonotype has a handful of counts. The chain uses TRBV6-5 and TRBJ2-2; 8 bases align to TRBD1. Germline values: CDR1 MNHEY, CDR2 SVGAGI. Trimming at V came to 4 bases and at J to 5 bases, leaving 9 bases not matched to a gene. This CDR3 comprises 16 residues. The CDR3 DNA reads TGTGCCAGCAGTTGGCTTATAACAGGGGGGACCGGGGAGCTGTTTTTT. Translated, it gives CASSWLITGGTGELFF.

This clonotype was seen only a few times. The chain uses TRBV5-5 and TRBJ2-3; possible D gene TRBD2, 5 bases. Trimming stripped 0 bases from V and 2 bases from J, with 10 bases between. The CDR3 totals 15 residues. CDR1 SGHKS and CDR2 YYEKEE come from the germline V gene (reference sequence). The CDR3 here is CASSLEFLATDTQYF. CDR3 coding DNA: TGTGCCAGCAGCTTGGAGTTCCTAGCCACAGATACGCAGTATTTT. Variable domain in full (rest from reference TRBV5-5 and TRBJ2-3): DAGVTQSPTHLIKTRGQQVTLRCSPISGHKSVSWYQQVLGQGPQFIFQYYEKEERGRGNFPDRFSARQFPNYSSELNVNALLLGDSALYLCASSLEFLATDTQYFGPGTRLTVL.

This clonotype was seen ten or more times. The V and J genes are TRBV7-9 and TRBJ1-5; TRBD1 matches at 7 bases. V lost 5 bases and J lost 4; bases outside the gene matches: 8. This CDR3 spans 15 amino acids. The germline CDR1 and CDR2 sequences are SEHNR and FQNEAQ (reference sequence). CDR3 sequence (DNA): TGTGCCAGCAGCCTAGGCGGGACAGAAAATCAGCCCCAGCATTTT. It codes for CASSLGGTENQPQHF.

This clonotype came up a few times. The J gene is TRBJ2-4, the V gene TRBV29-1, with D perhaps matching TRBD1 (6 bases). The CDR3 length is 15 residues. Germline lookup yields CDR1 SQVTM and CDR2 ANQGSEA. V lost 4 bases and J lost 1, with 14 bases in between. The CDR3 sequence is CSVGENRAAKNIQYF. The CDR3 region has the DNA TGCAGCGTTGGAGAGAACAGGGCTGCCAAAAACATTCAGTACTTC.